These 18 T cell receptor beta chains were all obtained from the same sample, sequenced in a study of blood T cells in healthy people across ages. A J-beta primer mix and a sample-barcoded 5' primer were used in a second PCR of roughly 6 to 11 cycles. Using its own MiXCR run on the 5' RACE reads, TCRdb lists one record per CDR3 protein. Among about 640,000 distinct CDR3 sequences, roughly 53% were seen once, and the ten largest hold more than 35%. The sequenced material came from blood. These receptors all come from a man in his fifties or sixties in good health.

V gene TRBV20-1 combines with J gene TRBJ2-5, with 8 bases that match TRBD1. The CDR3 runs to 15 residues. CDR1 is DFQATT and CDR2 is SNEGSKA in the germline V gene (reference sequence). V lost 1 base to trimming and J lost 4 bases; unmatched junction nucleotides: 8. CDR3 sequence reads: CSARGAGGGVETQYF. The CDR3 DNA sequence: TGCAGTGCTAGAGGCGCAGGGGGCGGAGTAGAGACCCAGTACTTC.

This chain connects TRBV6-6 to TRBJ2-6; a weak D match, TRBD1 (5 bases). This CDR3 comprises 14 residues. Trimming cost V 6 bases and J 3 bases, with 9 bases left between them. CDR1 is MNHNY, CDR2 SVGAGI, per germline (reference sequence). CDR3 sequence reads: CASSQGVGANVLTF. The CDR3 DNA follows: TGTGCCAGCAGCCAAGGGGTTGGGGCCAACGTCCTGACTTTC.

The DNA for the CDR3 is TGTGCCAGCAGCTCACGGGGGGAGGCCACAGATACGCAGTATTTT. Amino acids: CASSSRGEATDTQYF. The chain is built from TRBV11-2 and TRBJ2-3; 7 nucleotides align to TRBD2. The CDR3 has 15 amino acids. CDR1 SGHAT and CDR2 FQNNGV come from the germline V gene. Trimming took 4 bases from V and 2 from J; bases not matched to a gene: 6.

This clonotype was detected only once. The V and J genes are TRBV15 and TRBJ2-1; tentative D call: TRBD1 (6 bases). The CDR3 is 14 residues long. Germline assignment: CDR1 LNHNV and CDR2 YYDKDF (reference sequence). V shed 1 base and J shed 10 bases, with 14 bases lying between them. The chain's CDR3 is CATSRGGLGKEQFF. DNA of the CDR3: TGTGCCACCAGCAGAGGGGGGCTCGGCAAGGAGCAGTTCTTC.

V gene TRBV3-1 combines with J gene TRBJ2-1, with 11 bases fitting TRBD1. V shed 7 bases and J 8 bases; nucleotides not matched to a gene: 10. CDR3 length: 15 residues. Germline CDR1 and CDR2: LGHDT and YNNKEL (reference sequence). CDR3 residues: CASTRGQGVVDEQFF. For the CDR3, the DNA is TGTGCCAGCACCCGGGGACAGGGGGTGGTAGATGAGCAGTTCTTC.

J is TRBJ2-5 and V is TRBV6-1; 12 positions match TRBD2. Germline-derived CDR1 and CDR2 are MNHNS and SASEGT. This CDR3 spans 15 amino acids. After removal of 5 bases from V and 11 bases from J, the junction contained 12 bases not matched to a gene. As DNA, the CDR3 is TGTGCCAGCAGTACCACTAGCGGGGGGATTAGCGGGCAGTACTTC. Its protein product is CASSTTSGGISGQYF.

The rearrangement links TRBV2 to TRBJ2-3, with 8 bases identical to TRBD2. Germline V gives CDR1 SNHLY, CDR2 FYNNEI. V lost 4 bases to trimming and J lost 3 bases; unmatched junction nucleotides: 12. The CDR3 length is 17 residues. The CDR3 here is CASSALRLASTTDTQYF. CDR3 DNA: TGTGCCAGCAGTGCCCTTCGACTAGCGAGTACTACAGATACGCAGTATTTT.

J is TRBJ2-2 and V is TRBV2, with no clear D. The CDR3 is made up of 13 amino acids. The germline V and J ends were trimmed by 3 bases and 5 bases, with 7 bases remaining between them. The V gene's germline CDR1 is SNHLY and CDR2 FYNNEI. The CDR3 nucleotides are TGTGCCAGCAGTGAGTCTAGGACCGGGGAGCTGTTTTTT. Translating gives CASSESRTGELFF.

The rearrangement links TRBV19 to TRBJ2-5; D is possibly TRBD2 (6 bases). Near its end, the DNA agrees better with TRBJ2-7, so the J call may be wrong. Germline CDR1 LNHDA, CDR2 SQIVND (reference sequence). The length of the CDR3 is 13 residues. The CDR3 DNA follows: TGTGCCAGTAGAAACCCGGGAGTCTACGAGCAGTACTTC. It translates to CASRNPGVYEQYF.

There are a few counts of this clonotype. CDR3 residues: CASSARTERDTQYF. The CDR3 bases are TGTGCCAGCAGCGCCCGGACAGAGCGCGATACGCAGTATTTT. V usage is TRBV9 and J usage is TRBJ2-3; weak D call: TRBD1 (6 bases). From germline, CDR1 is SGDLS and CDR2 YYNGEE. The CDR3 is 14 amino acids. V gave up 3 bases and J gave up 6 bases, with 14 bases separating them.

This clonotype was counted a few times. J is TRBJ2-1 and V is TRBV10-1; weak D call: TRBD2 (6 bases). This CDR3 has 14 amino acids. The V gene lost 2 bases and the J gene lost 5 bases, with 10 bases spanning the gap. Germline CDR1 is WNHNN and CDR2 is SYGVQD (reference sequence). The CDR3 is CASSEAGSNNEQFF. Here the CDR3 DNA reads TGCGCCAGCAGTGAGGCCGGGAGCAACAATGAGCAGTTCTTC.

The J gene is TRBJ1-2, the V gene TRBV19; D remains ambiguous. The CDR3 runs to 14 residues. Germline assignment: CDR1 LNHDA and CDR2 SQIVND (reference sequence). V gave up 6 bases and J gave up 6 bases, with 17 bases separating them. CDR3 DNA: TGTGCCAGTAGAGGATTGGAGCACTTAGATGGCTACACCTTC. Translated, it gives CASRGLEHLDGYTF.

CDR3 nucleotides: TGTGCCAGCAGACAACAGGGGATTAACTACGAGCAGTACTTC. Translating it yields CASRQQGINYEQYF. The chain recombines TRBV2 with TRBJ2-7, with TRBD1 identical over 7 bases. Germline assignment: CDR1 SNHLY and CDR2 FYNNEI. After removal of 6 bases from V and 3 bases from J, the junction contained 8 bases not matched to a gene. This CDR3 spans 14 amino acids.

V and J are TRBV12-3 or TRBV12-4 and TRBJ2-3; the D call may be TRBD1 or TRBD2 (5 bases each). With 4 bases removed from V and 10 bases from J, the gap between germline ends came to 18 bases. CDR3 length equals 14 residues. The CDR3 is CASSSNGGGWAQYF. CDR3 sequence (DNA): TGTGCCAGCAGTTCCAATGGGGGTGGGTGGGCGCAGTATTTT.

To note about this clonotype: Mismatch with germline at one junction end may stem from a read error. The J gene is TRBJ1-1, the V gene TRBV3-1; D remains unclear. Germline loops: CDR1 LGHDT, CDR2 YNNKEL (reference sequence). The CDR3 length is 16 residues. The CDR3 nucleotides are TGTGCCAGCAGCCAAGTTAGAGGCCGGATGAACGCTGAAGCTTTCTTT. The encoded protein is CASSQVRGRMNAEAFF. Combining the CDR3 with reference TRBV3-1 and TRBJ1-1 gives the whole variable domain DTAVSQTPKYLVTQMGNDKSIKCEQNLGHDTMYWYKQDSKKFLKIMFSYNNKELIINETVPNRFSPKSPDKAHLNLHINSLELGDSAVYFCASSQVRGRMNAEAFFGQGTRLTVV.

To note about this clonotype: A much larger clone lies one base from this, so it may be a read error. The chain links TRBV3-1 to TRBJ2-5; the D gene is possibly TRBD2 (6 bases). Trimming left V 0 bases short and J 3 bases short, with 11 bases between. The CDR3 runs 15 residues. Germline V gives CDR1 LGHDT, CDR2 YNNKEL (reference sequence). Written as DNA, the CDR3 is TGTGCCAGCAGCCAAGAAACTAGCCGGGAAGAGACCCAGTACTTC. Protein sequence: CASSQETSREETQYF.

This clonotype was seen only a few times. The J gene is TRBJ2-7, the V gene TRBV10-2, with no clear D. Germline V gene lookup returns CDR1 WSHSY and CDR2 SAAADI. CDR3 length equals 12 residues. Trimming cost V 2 bases and J 9 bases, with 11 bases left between them. The chain's CDR3 is CASSEDGIRQYF. The DNA of the CDR3 is TGCGCCAGCAGTGAGGATGGCATCCGGCAGTACTTC.

CDR3 nucleotide sequence: TGCAGCGTTATTAGTGTGAAGAACACTGAAGCTTTCTTT. This translates into CSVISVKNTEAFF. This sequence joins TRBV29-1 and TRBJ1-1; D gene uncertain. The CDR3 length is 13 residues. V lost 5 bases and J 1 base, leaving 11 bases between the germline ends. Germline V CDR1 and CDR2: SQVTM, ANQGSEA.